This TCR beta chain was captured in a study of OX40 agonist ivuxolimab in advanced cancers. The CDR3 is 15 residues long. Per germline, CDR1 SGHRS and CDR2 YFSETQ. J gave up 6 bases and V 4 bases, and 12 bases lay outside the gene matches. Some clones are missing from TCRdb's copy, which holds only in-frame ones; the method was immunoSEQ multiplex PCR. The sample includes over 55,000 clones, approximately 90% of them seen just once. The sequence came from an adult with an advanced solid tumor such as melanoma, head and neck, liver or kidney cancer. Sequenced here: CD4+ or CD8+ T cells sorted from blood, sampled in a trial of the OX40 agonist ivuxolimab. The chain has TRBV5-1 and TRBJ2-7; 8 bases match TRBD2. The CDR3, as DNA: TGCGCCAGCAGCCCAATCGGGGGGGGCAATGGCGAGCAGTACTTC. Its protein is CASSPIGGGNGEQYF.